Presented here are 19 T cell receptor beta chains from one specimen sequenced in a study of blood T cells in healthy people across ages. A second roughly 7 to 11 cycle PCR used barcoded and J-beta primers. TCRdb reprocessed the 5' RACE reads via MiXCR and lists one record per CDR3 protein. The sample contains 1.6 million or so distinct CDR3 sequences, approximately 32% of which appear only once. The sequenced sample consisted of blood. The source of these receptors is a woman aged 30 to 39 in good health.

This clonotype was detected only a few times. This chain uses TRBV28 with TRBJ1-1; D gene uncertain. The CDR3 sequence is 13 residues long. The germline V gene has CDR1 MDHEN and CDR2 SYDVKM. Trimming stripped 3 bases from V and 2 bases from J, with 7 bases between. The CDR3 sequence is CASSFQVNTEAFF. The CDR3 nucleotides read TGTGCCAGCAGTTTTCAGGTTAACACTGAAGCTTTCTTT.

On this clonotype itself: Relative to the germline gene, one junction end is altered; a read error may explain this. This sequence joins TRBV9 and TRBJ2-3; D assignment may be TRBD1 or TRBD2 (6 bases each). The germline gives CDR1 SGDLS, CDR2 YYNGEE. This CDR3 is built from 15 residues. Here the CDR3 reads CASSPGGGRTDMQYF. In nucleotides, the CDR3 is TGTGCCAGCTCACCAGGTGGGGGGCGGACAGATATGCAGTATTTT.

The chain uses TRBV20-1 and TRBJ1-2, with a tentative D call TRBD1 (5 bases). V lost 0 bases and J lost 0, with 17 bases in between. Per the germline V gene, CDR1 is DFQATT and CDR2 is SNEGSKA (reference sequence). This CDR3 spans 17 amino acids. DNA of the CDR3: TGCAGTGCTAGAGATCCGGCAGGGCAAACTTCTAACTATGGCTACACCTTC. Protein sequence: CSARDPAGQTSNYGYTF.

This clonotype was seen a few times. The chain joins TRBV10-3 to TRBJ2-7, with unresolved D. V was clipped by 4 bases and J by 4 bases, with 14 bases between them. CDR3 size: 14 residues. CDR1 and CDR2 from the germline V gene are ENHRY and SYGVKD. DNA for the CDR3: TGTGCCATCAGTGCTTATCTGGGATTTTACGAGCAGTACTTC. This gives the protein CAISAYLGFYEQYF.

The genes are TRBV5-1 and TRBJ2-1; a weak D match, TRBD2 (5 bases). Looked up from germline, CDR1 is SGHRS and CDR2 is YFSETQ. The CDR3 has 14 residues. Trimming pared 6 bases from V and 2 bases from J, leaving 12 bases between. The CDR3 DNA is TGCGCCAGCACCCACCGGGAAGCCTACAATGAGCAGTTCTTC. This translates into CASTHREAYNEQFF.

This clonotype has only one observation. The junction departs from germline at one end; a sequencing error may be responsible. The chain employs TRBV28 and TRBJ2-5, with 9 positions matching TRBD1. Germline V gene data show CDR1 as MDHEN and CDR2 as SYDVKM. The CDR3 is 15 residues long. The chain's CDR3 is CASSPTGQGMNEQYF. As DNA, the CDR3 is TGCGCCAGCAGTCCGACGGGACAGGGTATGAATGAGCAGTACTTC.

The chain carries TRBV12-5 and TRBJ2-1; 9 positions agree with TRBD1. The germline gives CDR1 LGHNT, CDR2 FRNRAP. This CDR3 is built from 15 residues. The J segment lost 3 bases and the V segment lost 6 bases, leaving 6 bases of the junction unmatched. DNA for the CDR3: TGTGCTAGTGGCTCGGGACAGGGTAGCTACAATGAGCAGTTCTTC. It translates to CASGSGQGSYNEQFF.

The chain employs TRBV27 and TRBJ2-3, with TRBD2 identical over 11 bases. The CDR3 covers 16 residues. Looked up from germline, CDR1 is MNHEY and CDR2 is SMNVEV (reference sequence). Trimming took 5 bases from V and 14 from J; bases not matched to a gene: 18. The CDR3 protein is CASSPGLAGYPVVRYF. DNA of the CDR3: TGTGCCAGCAGTCCCGGACTAGCGGGTTACCCGGTTGTAAGGTATTTT.

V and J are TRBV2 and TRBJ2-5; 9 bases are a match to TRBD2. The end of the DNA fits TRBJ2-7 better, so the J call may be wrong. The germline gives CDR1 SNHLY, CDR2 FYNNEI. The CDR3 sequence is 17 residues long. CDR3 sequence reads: CASSAFLASGTTDEQYF. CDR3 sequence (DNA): TGTGCCAGCAGTGCTTTTTTGGCTAGCGGGACGACTGACGAGCAGTACTTC.

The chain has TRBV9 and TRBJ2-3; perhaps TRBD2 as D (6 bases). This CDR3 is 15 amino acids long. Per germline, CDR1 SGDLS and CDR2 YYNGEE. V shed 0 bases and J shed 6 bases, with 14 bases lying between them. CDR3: CASSVEGRGRDTQYF. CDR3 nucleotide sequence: TGTGCCAGCAGCGTAGAGGGACGGGGGAGGGATACGCAGTATTTT.

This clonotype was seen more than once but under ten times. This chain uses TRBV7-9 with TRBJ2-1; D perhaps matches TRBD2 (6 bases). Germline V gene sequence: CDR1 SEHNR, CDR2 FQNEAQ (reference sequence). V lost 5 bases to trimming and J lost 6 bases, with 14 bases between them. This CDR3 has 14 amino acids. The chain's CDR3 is CASSPEGLLNEQFF. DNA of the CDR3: TGTGCCAGCAGCCCAGAAGGACTACTCAATGAGCAGTTCTTC.

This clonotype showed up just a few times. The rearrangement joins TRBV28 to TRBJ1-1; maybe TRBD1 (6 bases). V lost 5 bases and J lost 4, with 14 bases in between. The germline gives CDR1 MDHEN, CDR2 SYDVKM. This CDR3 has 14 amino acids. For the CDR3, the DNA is TGTGCCAGCAGTCCGTGGGCGGGGGCCACTGAAGCTTTCTTT. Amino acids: CASSPWAGATEAFF.

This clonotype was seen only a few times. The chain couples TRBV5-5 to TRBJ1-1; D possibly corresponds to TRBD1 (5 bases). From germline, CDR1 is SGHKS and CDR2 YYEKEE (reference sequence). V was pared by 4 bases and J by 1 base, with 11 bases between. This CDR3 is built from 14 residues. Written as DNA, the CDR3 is TGTGCCAGCAGCCGGGGCCTTACGAACACTGAAGCTTTCTTT. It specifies CASSRGLTNTEAFF.

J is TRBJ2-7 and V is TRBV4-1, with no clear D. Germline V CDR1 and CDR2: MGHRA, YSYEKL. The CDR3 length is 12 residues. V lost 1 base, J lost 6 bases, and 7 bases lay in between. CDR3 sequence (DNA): TGCGCCAGCAGCCAAGTACCCTCCGAGCAGTACTTC. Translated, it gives CASSQVPSEQYF.

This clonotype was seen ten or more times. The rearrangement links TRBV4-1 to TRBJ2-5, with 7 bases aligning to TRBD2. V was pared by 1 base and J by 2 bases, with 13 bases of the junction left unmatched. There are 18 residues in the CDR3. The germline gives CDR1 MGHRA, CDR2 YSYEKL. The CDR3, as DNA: TGCGCCAGCAGCCAAGGAGTTCGAGCGGGGCGACGTCAAGAGACCCAGTACTTC. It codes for CASSQGVRAGRRQETQYF.

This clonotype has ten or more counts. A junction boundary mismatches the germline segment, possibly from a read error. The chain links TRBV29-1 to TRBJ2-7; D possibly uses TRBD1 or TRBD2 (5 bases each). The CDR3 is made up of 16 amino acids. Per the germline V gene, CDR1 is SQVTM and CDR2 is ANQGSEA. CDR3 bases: TGCAGCGTCGAAGGAAGGGAAAGGGGCAGGACGGGGGAGCAGTACTTC. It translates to CSVEGRERGRTGEQYF.

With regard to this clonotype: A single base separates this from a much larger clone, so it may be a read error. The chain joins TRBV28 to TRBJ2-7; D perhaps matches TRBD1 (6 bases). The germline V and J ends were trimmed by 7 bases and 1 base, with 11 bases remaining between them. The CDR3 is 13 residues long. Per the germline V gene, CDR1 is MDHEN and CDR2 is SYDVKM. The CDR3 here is CASKPTGSYEQYF. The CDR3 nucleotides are TGTGCCAGCAAGCCTACAGGGTCCTACGAGCAGTACTTC. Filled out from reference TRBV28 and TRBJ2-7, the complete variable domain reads DVKVTQSSRYLVKRTGEKVFLECVQDMDHENMFWYRQDPGLGLRLIYFSYDVKMKEKGDIPEGYSVSREKKERFSLILESASTNQTSMYLCASKPTGSYEQYFGPGTRLTVT.

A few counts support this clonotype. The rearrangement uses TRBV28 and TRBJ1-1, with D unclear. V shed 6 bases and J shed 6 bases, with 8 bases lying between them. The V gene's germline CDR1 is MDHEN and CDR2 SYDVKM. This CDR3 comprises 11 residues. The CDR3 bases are TGTGCCAGCAGCGACGAACCTGAAGCTTTCTTT. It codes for CASSDEPEAFF.

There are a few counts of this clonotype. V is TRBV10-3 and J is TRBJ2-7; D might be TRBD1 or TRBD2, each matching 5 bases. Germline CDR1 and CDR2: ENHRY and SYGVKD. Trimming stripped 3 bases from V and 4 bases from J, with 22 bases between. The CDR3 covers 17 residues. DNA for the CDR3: TGTGCCATCAGTGATAAGGGAGTGGGGCCACTCGGGTACGAGCAGTACTTC. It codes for CAISDKGVGPLGYEQYF.